These T cell receptor beta chains were read from a single sample in a study of CD8+CD57+ T cells in acquired aplastic anemia. TCRdb processed the reads anew with MiXCR; each CDR3 protein has one entry. The data hold approximately 130,000 distinct CDR3 sequences, with under 60% observed a single time. Material for sequencing was sorted CD4+, CD8+, or CD8+CD57+ T cells (not recorded which) from PBMCs. Source of these receptors: a human donor with aplastic anemia. CDR3s include the opening cysteine and the closing phenylalanine or tryptophan.

J: TRBJ2-3
V: TRBV7-9
CDR3: CATLAGASTDTQYF

J: TRBJ1-5
V: TRBV25-1
CDR3: CASVEVDSNQPQHF

J: TRBJ2-1
V: TRBV7-2
CDR3: CASRGESSYNEQFF

J: TRBJ2-3
V: TRBV7-9
CDR3: CASSLENEDTQYF

J: TRBJ1-6
V: TRBV5-5
CDR3: CASSLEGNAPLHF

J: TRBJ1-2
V: TRBV10-3
CDR3: CAISEGSSGPFNGYTF

J: TRBJ1-1
V: TRBV19
CDR3: CASSLQQGTTEAFF

J: TRBJ1-2
V: TRBV19
CDR3: CASSVPNYGYTF

J: TRBJ2-3
V: TRBV7-8
CDR3: CASSLFRGGTDTQYF

J: TRBJ2-3
V: TRBV4-1
CDR3: CASSQETDTQYF

J: TRBJ2-7
V: TRBV7-3
CDR3: CASSQGIQGNEQYF

J: TRBJ1-4
V: TRBV24-1
CDR3: CATSTRDINEKLFF

J: TRBJ1-6
V: TRBV20-1
CDR3: CSADRDRGNSPLHF

J: TRBJ2-1
V: TRBV24-1
CDR3: CATSDPRPTSSYNEQFF

J: TRBJ1-5
V: TRBV6-2/TRBV6-3
CDR3: CASSYSRGGRRTEAHQPQHF

J: TRBJ1-2
V: TRBV25-1
CDR3: CASSIQGMSLYGYTF

J: TRBJ1-5
V: TRBV15
CDR3: CATSSIGVQPQHF

J: TRBJ2-5
V: TRBV7-7
CDR3: CASSLSPLAWTQYF

J: TRBJ2-7
V: TRBV2
CDR3: CASSEGQGSLYEQYF

J: TRBJ1-1
V: TRBV10-1
CDR3: CASSESGSGSTEAFF

J: TRBJ1-2
V: TRBV10-3
CDR3: CAIKGQGADGYTF

J: TRBJ2-2
V: TRBV12-3/TRBV12-4
CDR3: CASSWGELFF

J: TRBJ1-5
V: TRBV2
CDR3: CASTGGDRFF

J: TRBJ1-4
V: TRBV25-1
CDR3: CASSEKAPGTGEKLFF

J: TRBJ2-2
V: TRBV7-9
CDR3: CACSFENTGELFF

J: TRBJ1-2
V: TRBV7-9
CDR3: CASSSQDREPYDYTF

J: TRBJ2-1
V: TRBV11-1
CDR3: CASSLDLVGTYNEQFF

J: TRBJ2-7
V: TRBV10-3
CDR3: CAIRGTGSDEQYF

J: TRBJ2-7
V: TRBV10-3
CDR3: CAISPRDRASYEQYF

J: TRBJ1-5
V: TRBV24-1
CDR3: CATSDRFAGNQPQHF

J: TRBJ2-1
V: TRBV2
CDR3: CASSEASPYNEQFF

J: TRBJ2-7
V: TRBV14
CDR3: CASSPNSFPDEQYF

J: TRBJ2-7
V: TRBV5-1
CDR3: CASSLGTSGGVVYEQYF

J: TRBJ1-1
V: TRBV30
CDR3: CAWRGTGAWGEAFF

J: TRBJ2-7
V: TRBV24-1
CDR3: CATSESDRGYEQYF

J: TRBJ2-4
V: TRBV7-9
CDR3: CASSLVSGAAKNIQYF

J: TRBJ1-1
V: TRBV4-3
CDR3: CASSQVSEQNTEAFF

J: TRBJ2-5
V: TRBV19
CDR3: CASGEWETQYF

J: TRBJ2-1
V: TRBV29-1
CDR3: CSVEDRTEKGSWYNEQFF

J: TRBJ2-2
V: TRBV27
CDR3: CASSADRGYTGELFF

J: TRBJ1-2
V: TRBV7-9
CDR3: CASSTEGGYGYTF

J: TRBJ1-5
V: TRBV27
CDR3: CASSLSGGLQPQHF